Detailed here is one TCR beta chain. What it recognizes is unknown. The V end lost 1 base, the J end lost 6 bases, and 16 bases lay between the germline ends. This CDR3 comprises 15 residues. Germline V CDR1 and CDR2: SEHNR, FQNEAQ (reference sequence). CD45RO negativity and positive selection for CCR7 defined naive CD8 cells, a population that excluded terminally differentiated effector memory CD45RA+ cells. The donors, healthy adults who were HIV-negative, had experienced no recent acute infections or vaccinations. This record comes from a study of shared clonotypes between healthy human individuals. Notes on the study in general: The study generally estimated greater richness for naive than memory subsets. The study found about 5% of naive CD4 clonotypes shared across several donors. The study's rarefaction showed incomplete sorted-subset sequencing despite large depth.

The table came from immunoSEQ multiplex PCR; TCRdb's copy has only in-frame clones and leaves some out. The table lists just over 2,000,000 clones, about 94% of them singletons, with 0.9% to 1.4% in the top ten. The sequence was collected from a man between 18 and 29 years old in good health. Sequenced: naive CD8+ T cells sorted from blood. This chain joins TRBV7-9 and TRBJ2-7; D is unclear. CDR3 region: CASSLEAQSIGEQYF. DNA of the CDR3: TGTGCCAGCAGCTTAGAGGCACAATCTATTGGCGAGCAGTACTTC.